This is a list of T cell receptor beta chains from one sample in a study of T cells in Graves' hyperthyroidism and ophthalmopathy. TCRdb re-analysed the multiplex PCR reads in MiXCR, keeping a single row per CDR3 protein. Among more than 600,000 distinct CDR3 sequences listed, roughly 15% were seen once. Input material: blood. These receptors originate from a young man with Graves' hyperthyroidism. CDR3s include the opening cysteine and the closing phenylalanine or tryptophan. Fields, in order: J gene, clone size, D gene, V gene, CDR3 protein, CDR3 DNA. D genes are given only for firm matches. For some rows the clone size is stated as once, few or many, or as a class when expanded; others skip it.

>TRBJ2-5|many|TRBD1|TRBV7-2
CASSWDRGEETQYF
TGTGCCAGCAGCTGGGACAGGGGCGAAGAGACCCAGTACTTC
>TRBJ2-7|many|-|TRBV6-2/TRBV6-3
CASSYGGSGAYEQYF
TGTGCCAGCAGTTACGGGGGTAGCGGTGCCTACGAGCAGTACTTC
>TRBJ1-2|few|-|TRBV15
CATSRDRRGSGYTF
TGTGCCACCAGCAGAGATCGCAGGGGAAGTGGCTACACCTTC
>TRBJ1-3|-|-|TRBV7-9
CASSFGVGSGNTIYF
TGTGCCAGCAGCTTCGGGGTCGGCTCTGGAAACACCATATATTTT
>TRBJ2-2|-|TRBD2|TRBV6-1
CASNSAGGNTGELFF
TGTGCCAGCAACTCAGCGGGGGGGAACACCGGGGAGCTGTTTTTT
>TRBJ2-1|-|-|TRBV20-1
CSARGLGEAVNKQFF
TGCAGTGCTAGAGGACTGGGGGAGGCCGTTAACAAGCAGTTCTTC
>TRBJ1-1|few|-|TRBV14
CASSQGDEAFF
TGTGCCAGCAGCCAAGGAGATGAAGCTTTCTTT
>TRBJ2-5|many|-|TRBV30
CAWSDSGETQYF
TGTGCCTGGAGCGACTCCGGTGAGACCCAGTACTTC
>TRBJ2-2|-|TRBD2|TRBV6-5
CASSSLAGGPTGELFF
TGTGCCAGCAGTTCCCTAGCGGGAGGGCCGACCGGGGAGCTGTTTTTT
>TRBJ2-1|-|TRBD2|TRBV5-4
CASSGREGQNEQFF
TGTGCCAGCAGCGGGCGGGAGGGCCAAAATGAGCAGTTCTTC